These 28 T cell receptor beta chains originate from one sample sequenced in a study of graft-versus-host responses after intestinal transplantation. These receptors lack a known antigen. Libraries were prepared by immunoSEQ multiplex PCR; TCRdb keeps only in-frame clonotypes and omits some of them. In the table there are 80,000 to 100,000 clones, approximately 90% of which are singletons. Material: unstimulated CD4+ T cells sorted from spleen or lymph node cells, obtained before intestinal transplant. The receptors here all came from a human donor who received an intestinal transplant.

The CDR3 DNA reads as TGTGCCAGCGCGACAGGGTTTAATGAAAAACTGTTTTTT. Amino acid sequence: CASATGFNEKLFF. The gene calls are TRBV6-5 and TRBJ1-4; 7 positions agree with TRBD1. This CDR3 is 13 amino acids long. Trimming removed 8 bases from V and 4 bases from J; junction bases left unmatched: 4. The germline gives CDR1 MNHEY, CDR2 SVGAGI.

The chain uses TRBV10-1 and TRBJ2-3, with 10 nucleotides matching TRBD2. With 3 bases clipped from V and 4 bases from J, the junction kept 10 bases outside the gene matches. The CDR3 consists of 17 residues. CDR1 is WNHNN, CDR2 SYGVQD, per germline (reference sequence). The CDR3, as DNA: TGCGCCAGCAGTGATCGACTCAGCGGGGGGGTTCCAGATACGCAGTATTTT. It is translated as CASSDRLSGGVPDTQYF.

The genes are TRBV9 and TRBJ2-1, with TRBD2 identical over 12 bases. The CDR3 length is 15 residues. CDR1 SGDLS and CDR2 YYNGEE come from the germline V gene. V lost 3 bases, J lost 7 bases, and 5 bases stayed unmatched. The CDR3 loop is CASSGLAGGLNEQFF. Here the CDR3 DNA reads TGTGCCAGCAGCGGGCTAGCGGGGGGGCTAAATGAGCAGTTCTTC.

The chain links TRBV7-2 to TRBJ2-2; D is uncertain. The CDR3 has 13 amino acids. V lost 3 bases to trimming and J lost 4 bases, with 6 bases between them. Germline-derived CDR1 and CDR2 are SGHTA and FQGNSA. CDR3 protein: CASSFRSTGELFF. In nucleotides, the CDR3 is TGTGCCAGCAGCTTCCGTTCCACCGGGGAGCTGTTTTTT. Full variable domain (outside the CDR3, taken from reference TRBV7-2 and TRBJ2-2): GAGVSQSPSNKVTEKGKDVELRCDPISGHTALYWYRQSLGQGLEFLIYFQGNSAPDKSGLPSDRFSAERTGGSVSTLTIQRTQQEDSAVYLCASSFRSTGELFFGEGSRLTVL.

V is TRBV5-4 and J is TRBJ1-1, with 7 positions matching TRBD1. V dropped 7 bases and J dropped 3; count of bases not matched to a gene: 9. CDR1 is SGHNT and CDR2 is YYREEE in the germline V gene (reference sequence). The CDR3 is 14 residues long. This chain's CDR3 is CASSDGQAHTEAFF. CDR3 in DNA: TGTGCCAGCTCCGACGGACAGGCTCACACTGAAGCTTTCTTT. Full variable domain (outside the CDR3, taken from reference TRBV5-4 and TRBJ1-1): ETGVTQSPTHLIKTRGQQVTLRCSSQSGHNTVSWYQQALGQGPQFIFQYYREEENGRGNFPPRFSGLQFPNYSSELNVNALELDDSALYLCASSDGQAHTEAFFGQGTRLTVV.

The rearrangement uses TRBV5-1 and TRBJ1-1, with 8 bases identical to TRBD1. Unmatched junction bases numbered 8, after V lost 3 bases and J lost 1 base. Germline V CDR1 and CDR2: SGHRS, YFSETQ. The CDR3 covers 16 residues. The DNA of the CDR3 is TGCGCCAGCAGCTCCACTCAGGGGGCTCCGAACACTGAAGCTTTCTTT. This translates into CASSSTQGAPNTEAFF.

The chain couples TRBV7-9 to TRBJ2-1, with TRBD2 matching over 9 bases. This CDR3 region has 16 residues. With 4 bases clipped from V and 0 bases from J, the junction kept 4 bases outside the gene matches. Germline loops: CDR1 SEHNR, CDR2 FQNEAQ (reference sequence). The CDR3 DNA reads TGTGCCAGCAGCTACTATAGCGGGAGCTCCTACAATGAGCAGTTCTTC. It translates to CASSYYSGSSYNEQFF.

V is TRBV30 and J is TRBJ1-5; perhaps TRBD1 as D (5 bases). V gave up 2 bases and J gave up 1 base, with 12 bases separating them. The germline V gene encodes CDR1 GTSNPN and CDR2 SVGIG (reference sequence). This CDR3 comprises 15 residues. The CDR3 here is CAWSLGLGSNQPQHF. CDR3 bases: TGTGCCTGGAGTTTGGGACTGGGGAGCAATCAGCCCCAGCATTTT. Supplemented by reference TRBV30 and TRBJ1-5, the full variable domain reads SQTIHQWPATLVQPVGSPLSLECTVEGTSNPNLYWYRQAAGRGLQLLFYSVGIGQISSEVPQNLSASRPQDRQFILSSKKLLLSDSGFYLCAWSLGLGSNQPQHFGDGTRLSIL.

This clone was observed once. The chain combines TRBV9 with TRBJ1-2, with 7 bases fitting TRBD1. V was pared by 4 bases and J by 1 base, with 7 bases of the junction left unmatched. The CDR3 covers 15 residues. Germline V gives CDR1 SGDLS, CDR2 YYNGEE. The CDR3, as DNA: TGTGCCAGCAGCCCCGAGGACAGGTTTAACTATGGCTACACCTTC. Its protein is CASSPEDRFNYGYTF.

The rearrangement joins TRBV19 to TRBJ2-7; 7 bases map to TRBD1. CDR3 length: 16 amino acids. V shed 6 bases, J shed 0 bases, and the junction held 11 bases outside the gene matches. Germline V gene sequence: CDR1 LNHDA, CDR2 SQIVND (reference sequence). The CDR3 bases are TGTGCCAGTAGCCCGACAGGGTGGCTAAGCTCCTACGAGCAGTACTTC. Amino acids: CASSPTGWLSSYEQYF.

The rearrangement links TRBV9 to TRBJ2-3; 14 nucleotides align to TRBD2. The CDR3 totals 16 residues. V was clipped by 6 bases and J by 8 bases; unmatched bases: 11. Germline CDR1 SGDLS, CDR2 YYNGEE. The CDR3 region is CASTPTGLAGGGTQYF. CDR3 DNA: TGTGCCAGCACCCCAACCGGACTAGCGGGGGGCGGTACGCAGTATTTT.

The chain couples TRBV6-1 to TRBJ2-7; D is perhaps TRBD1 (6 bases). Germline V gene sequence: CDR1 MNHNS, CDR2 SASEGT. CDR3 length: 17 residues. Trimming removed 3 bases from V and 2 bases from J, with 20 bases in between. CDR3 region: CASSDSHGQFRPYEQYF. DNA for the CDR3: TGTGCCAGCAGTGATTCCCACGGACAGTTCCGTCCCTACGAGCAGTACTTC.

The rearrangement links TRBV6-6 to TRBJ2-7; maybe TRBD1 (7 bases). Germline loops: CDR1 MNHNY, CDR2 SVGAGI (reference sequence). V was shortened by 0 bases and J by 3 bases, with 12 bases between the two germline ends. CDR3 length: 15 residues. The CDR3 here is CASSYSRQGGYEQYF. DNA for the CDR3: TGTGCCAGCAGTTACTCAAGGCAGGGGGGCTACGAGCAGTACTTC.

This clone was seen once. The V call is TRBV7-7, the J call TRBJ1-5; D not certain. The CDR3 consists of 10 residues. V was pared by 11 bases and J by 9 bases, with 11 bases between. Germline loops: CDR1 SSHAT, CDR2 FNYEAQ (reference sequence). This chain's CDR3 is CAVPPRPQHF. CDR3 in DNA: TGTGCCGTCCCCCCCCGGCCCCAGCATTTT.

This chain links TRBV7-9 with TRBJ2-1; 12 bases fit TRBD2. This CDR3 contains 16 residues. The V and J ends lost 5 bases and 7 bases, in that order; junction bases with no gene match: 9. Germline loops: CDR1 SEHNR, CDR2 FQNEAQ (reference sequence). CDR3 in amino acids: CASSIRLAGVFNEQFF. The CDR3 DNA is TGTGCCAGCAGCATTAGACTAGCGGGAGTCTTTAATGAGCAGTTCTTC. The whole variable domain, remainder taken from reference TRBV7-9 and TRBJ2-1, is DTGVSQNPRHKITKRGQNVTFRCDPISEHNRLYWYRQTLGQGPEFLTYFQNEAQLEKSRLLSDRFSAERPKGSFSTLEIQRTEQGDSAMYLCASSIRLAGVFNEQFFGPGTRLTVL.

The chain links TRBV7-9 to TRBJ1-1, with D possibly TRBD1 on 5 matching bases. Germline CDR1 is SEHNR and CDR2 is FQNEAQ (reference sequence). CDR3 length equals 14 residues. Trimming shortened V by 3 bases and J by 3 bases, and 11 bases separated the two germline ends. The CDR3 bases are TGTGCCAGCAGCTTTGACAGAGCACACACTGAAGCTTTCTTT. Translated: CASSFDRAHTEAFF.

This chain links TRBV7-9 with TRBJ2-3; D not certain. The CDR3 sequence is 13 residues long. Germline V gene data show CDR1 as SEHNR and CDR2 as FQNEAQ (reference sequence). V shed 1 base and J shed 8 bases, with 10 bases lying between them. The CDR3 loop is CASSLGPPSTQYF. Written as DNA, the CDR3 is TGTGCCAGCAGCTTAGGACCCCCTAGTACGCAGTATTTT.

The rearrangement links TRBV5-1 to TRBJ2-1; perhaps TRBD1 as D (6 bases). This CDR3 is built from 15 residues. Between the trimmed V and J ends, which lost 0 bases and 6 bases, there was a span of 13 bases. CDR1 is SGHRS, CDR2 YFSETQ, per germline. As DNA, the CDR3 is TGCGCCAGCAGCTTGGACAGGGTAGGGGGCAATGAGCAGTTCTTC. Amino acid sequence: CASSLDRVGGNEQFF.

This chain joins TRBV19 and TRBJ1-4; 12 bases are shared with TRBD1. The ends lost 6 bases at V and 0 bases at J; junction bases unmatched: 8. This CDR3 contains 18 residues. CDR1 is LNHDA, CDR2 SQIVND, per germline (reference sequence). CDR3 DNA sequence: TGTGCCAGTAGCAAAGGGACAGGGGGCGCATCAACTAATGAAAAACTGTTTTTT. Translated: CASSKGTGGASTNEKLFF.

This chain joins TRBV30 and TRBJ2-5; TRBD2 might be the D (5 bases). V was trimmed by 2 bases and J by 3 bases, leaving 10 bases between them. The germline CDR1 and CDR2 sequences are GTSNPN and SVGIG (reference sequence). The CDR3 has 13 amino acids. The CDR3 sequence is CAWSTGWEETQYF. CDR3 coding DNA: TGTGCCTGGAGTACGGGGTGGGAAGAGACCCAGTACTTC.

The chain employs TRBV7-9 and TRBJ1-6; D ambiguous. Per the germline V gene, CDR1 is SEHNR and CDR2 is FQNEAQ (reference sequence). V dropped 10 bases and J dropped 7 bases, with 20 bases sitting between them. The CDR3 has 15 amino acids. The CDR3 coding sequence is TGTGCCACCGAGCGTGTTGGAGTGATAAATTCACCCCTCCACTTT. Its translation is CATERVGVINSPLHF. Full variable domain (missing parts from reference TRBV7-9 and TRBJ1-6): DTGVSQNPRHKITKRGQNVTFRCDPISEHNRLYWYRQTLGQGPEFLTYFQNEAQLEKSRLLSDRFSAERPKGSFSTLEIQRTEQGDSAMYLCATERVGVINSPLHFGNGTRLTVT.

V gene TRBV11-2 combines with J gene TRBJ2-3; unclear D gene. CDR1 is SGHAT and CDR2 is FQNNGV in the germline V gene. Trimming took off 1 base at V and 2 bases at J, with 10 bases between the two ends. CDR3 length: 15 amino acids. CDR3 amino acids: CASSLGAGSTDTQYF. CDR3 DNA sequence: TGTGCCAGCAGCTTAGGGGCCGGATCCACAGATACGCAGTATTTT.

This chain uses TRBV4-2 with TRBJ2-3; 10 nucleotides match TRBD2. The V and J ends lost 7 bases and 0 bases, in that order; junction bases with no gene match: 7. CDR1 and CDR2 (germline): LGHNA, YNFKEQ. CDR3 length: 16 amino acids. The CDR3: CASTPGLAASTDTQYF. In DNA form, the CDR3 reads TGTGCCAGCACCCCTGGACTAGCGGCTAGCACAGATACGCAGTATTTT.

The chain is built from TRBV30 and TRBJ1-1, with D perhaps matching TRBD1 (5 bases). CDR1 and CDR2 (germline): GTSNPN, SVGIG (reference sequence). V was trimmed by 4 bases and J by 0 bases, leaving 12 bases between them. The CDR3 runs to 14 residues. Here the CDR3 reads CAWTEGYLNTEAFF. In DNA form, the CDR3 reads TGTGCCTGGACGGAGGGGTACCTGAACACTGAAGCTTTCTTT.

This rearrangement joins TRBV4-2 to TRBJ2-3, with 13 bases identical to TRBD2. J lost 8 bases, V lost 1 base, and 9 bases had no gene match. The CDR3 length is 17 residues. Germline V gene lookup returns CDR1 LGHNA and CDR2 YNFKEQ. In nucleotides, the CDR3 is TGTGCCAGCAGCCAAGTAGAACTAGCGGGAGGGAAACGTACGCAGTATTTT. The encoded protein is CASSQVELAGGKRTQYF.

CDR3 amino acids: CASSFTGTGVNTDTQYF. CDR3 DNA sequence: TGCGCCAGCAGCTTCACCGGGACAGGGGTTAACACAGATACGCAGTATTTT. The V and J genes are TRBV5-1 and TRBJ2-3; TRBD1 agrees at 10 bases. Germline V CDR1 and CDR2: SGHRS, YFSETQ. The V gene end was trimmed by 2 bases and the J gene end by 2 bases; junction bases not matched to a gene: 8. The CDR3 consists of 17 residues.

The chain carries TRBV7-9 and TRBJ2-2; no clear D gene. The CDR3 consists of 13 residues. Per germline, CDR1 SEHNR and CDR2 FQNEAQ (reference sequence). V was trimmed by 4 bases and J by 5 bases, leaving 8 bases between them. The CDR3 is CASSSYRTGELFF. In DNA, the CDR3 is TGTGCCAGCAGCTCGTACAGAACCGGGGAGCTGTTTTTT. Complete variable domain (other parts from reference TRBV7-9 and TRBJ2-2): DTGVSQNPRHKITKRGQNVTFRCDPISEHNRLYWYRQTLGQGPEFLTYFQNEAQLEKSRLLSDRFSAERPKGSFSTLEIQRTEQGDSAMYLCASSSYRTGELFFGEGSRLTVL.

The chain is built from TRBV5-1 and TRBJ2-5; 9 bases align to TRBD2. The CDR3 runs 14 residues. CDR1 SGHRS and CDR2 YFSETQ come from the germline V gene. V was pared by 3 bases and J by 3 bases, with 3 bases of the junction left unmatched. The CDR3 sequence: CASSWLAGEETQYF. DNA for the CDR3: TGCGCCAGCAGCTGGTTAGCGGGAGAAGAGACCCAGTACTTC.